The clone carrying this T cell receptor (beta chain) was detected once. Possible read error: a much larger clone is one base away. The J segment lost 2 bases and the V segment lost 3 bases, leaving 17 bases of the junction unmatched. Germline CDR1 SGHVS, CDR2 FQNEAQ. CDR3 size: 19 residues. This entry comes from a study of T cell repertoires in cytomegalovirus infection. Study-level information: Public signatures in TCR beta pointed to CMV infection and matching HLA type.

TCRdb processed the reads anew with MiXCR; each CDR3 protein has one entry. The sample consists of approximately 630,000 distinct CDR3 sequences, less than 25% of them appearing once. This chain joins TRBV7-8 and TRBJ2-7; 9 bases line up with TRBD1. This TCR was sampled from a human donor in good health (CMV status not recorded). Some clones in this sample may be carry-over from other donors' samples. The sample taken for sequencing was CD8+ T cells from PBMCs. The CDR3 here is CASSFDSKLDRGDPYEQYF. The CDR3 region has the DNA TGTGCCAGCAGCTTCGACTCGAAACTCGACAGGGGGGACCCCTACGAGCAGTACTTC.